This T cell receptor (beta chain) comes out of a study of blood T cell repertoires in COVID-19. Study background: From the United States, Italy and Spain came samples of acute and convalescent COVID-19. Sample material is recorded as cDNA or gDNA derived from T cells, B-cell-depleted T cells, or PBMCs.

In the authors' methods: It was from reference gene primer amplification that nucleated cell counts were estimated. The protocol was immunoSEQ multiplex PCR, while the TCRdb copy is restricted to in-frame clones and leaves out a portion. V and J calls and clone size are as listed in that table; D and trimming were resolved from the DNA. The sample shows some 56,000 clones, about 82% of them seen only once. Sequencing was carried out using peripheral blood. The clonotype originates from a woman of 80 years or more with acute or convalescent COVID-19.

The CDR3 DNA reads TGTGCCAGCAGCTTAGTTTGGGGCGGCTACACCTTC. It is translated as CASSLVWGGYTF. The chain is built from TRBV13 and TRBJ1-2; D might be TRBD1 (5 bases). The CDR3 has 12 amino acids. V lost 1 base and J 8 bases, leaving 8 bases between the germline ends. Germline values: CDR1 PRHDT, CDR2 FYEKMQ (reference sequence).